These 22 T cell receptor beta chains originate from one sample sequenced in a study of cytomegalovirus exposure and HLA in healthy donors. Primers included in the PCR were 60 Vbeta and 13 Jbeta primers. Some clones are missing from TCRdb's copy, which holds only in-frame ones; the method was immunoSEQ multiplex PCR. This repertoire shows approximately 150,000 clones, about four fifths found once; its top ten account for about 2.5%. The sample taken for sequencing was PBMCs. The receptors were sampled from a woman between 18 and 30 years old in good health and CMV-seropositive.

This chain uses TRBV5-1 with TRBJ2-1; 9 positions agree with TRBD2. The CDR3 has 15 residues. The J segment lost 10 bases and the V segment lost 0 bases, leaving 8 bases of the junction unmatched. Germline V gene lookup returns CDR1 SGHRS and CDR2 YFSETQ. CDR3 sequence: CASSLGGGGGLEQFF. The CDR3 DNA is TGCGCCAGCAGCTTGGGGGGCGGGGGGGGCCTGGAGCAGTTCTTC.

This rearrangement joins TRBV19 to TRBJ1-6; 8 bases agree with TRBD1. The CDR3 runs to 14 residues. Trimming removed 3 bases from V and 9 bases from J; junction bases left unmatched: 4. Germline lookup yields CDR1 LNHDA and CDR2 SQIVND (reference sequence). CDR3 loop: CASSMARGLSPLHF. CDR3 DNA sequence: TGTGCCAGTAGTATGGCCAGGGGGCTTTCACCCCTCCACTTT.

V usage is TRBV19 and J usage is TRBJ1-4; TRBD1 agrees at 11 bases. The V gene's germline CDR1 is LNHDA and CDR2 SQIVND (reference sequence). The CDR3 has 17 residues. V lost 4 bases and J lost 7; bases outside the gene matches: 11. CDR3 nucleotide sequence: TGTGCCAGTAGTAAAACCCCTCGGGGACAGGGGGGTGAAAAACTGTTTTTT. Its translation is CASSKTPRGQGGEKLFF.

This chain uses TRBV5-1 with TRBJ2-3; D may be TRBD2 (5 bases). The CDR3 has 16 amino acids. CDR1 and CDR2 (germline): SGHRS, YFSETQ. V was pared by 0 bases and J by 3 bases, with 14 bases between. The CDR3 loop reads CASSLAPGGGTDTQYF. In DNA form, the CDR3 reads TGCGCCAGCAGCTTGGCCCCTGGAGGTGGGACAGATACGCAGTATTTT.

The chain carries TRBV5-6 and TRBJ1-1; 7 bases agree with TRBD1. Germline CDR1 is SGHDT and CDR2 is YYEEEE. V shed 3 bases, J shed 0 bases, and the junction held 11 bases outside the gene matches. The CDR3 contains 17 residues. In DNA, the CDR3 is TGTGCCAGCAGCTCTTATGGGACAGCGACGATGAACACTGAAGCTTTCTTT. Translation: CASSSYGTATMNTEAFF.

This chain links TRBV18 with TRBJ2-3; TRBD1 matches 10 bases. Germline trimming cut 3 bases from V and 1 base from J; bases unmatched to any gene: 4. Germline CDR1 is KGHSH and CDR2 is LQKENI. The CDR3 runs 16 residues. The CDR3 spells CASSPRQGAGTDTQYF. CDR3 coding DNA: TGTGCCAGCTCACCCCGACAGGGGGCAGGCACAGATACGCAGTATTTT.

This clone was observed a few times. This chain links TRBV15 with TRBJ2-1; 9 bases align to TRBD2. V gave up 1 base and J gave up 4 bases; unmatched junction bases: 5. Looked up from germline, CDR1 is LNHNV and CDR2 is YYDKDF (reference sequence). There are 16 residues in the CDR3. The CDR3 here is CATSRGGGAGYNEQFF. The CDR3 coding sequence is TGTGCCACCAGCAGAGGCGGGGGGGCGGGATACAATGAGCAGTTCTTC.

This clone was observed a few times. The chain links TRBV6-1 to TRBJ2-5; D remains unclear. CDR1 is MNHNS, CDR2 SASEGT, per germline. The CDR3 contains 11 residues. Trimming took off 5 bases at V and 5 bases at J, with 6 bases between the two ends. The CDR3 bases are TGTGCCAGCAGTTACATGGAGACCCAGTACTTC. Protein: CASSYMETQYF.

The rearrangement joins TRBV7-9 to TRBJ2-1; D may be TRBD1 (6 bases). This CDR3 comprises 14 residues. Germline V lookup: CDR1 SEHNR, CDR2 FQNEAQ (reference sequence). The ends were cut back, 8 bases at V and 8 bases at J, with 19 bases in the middle. This CDR3 is CASPDFNRVDEQFF. The CDR3 DNA follows: TGTGCCAGCCCTGACTTCAACAGGGTTGATGAGCAGTTCTTC.

The chain couples TRBV18 to TRBJ1-1; D unclear. CDR1 and CDR2 from the germline V gene are KGHSH and LQKENI. There are 13 residues in the CDR3. With 2 bases removed from V and 2 bases from J, the gap between germline ends came to 6 bases. The CDR3 reads CASSPNRNTEAFF. The CDR3 nucleotides are TGTGCCAGCTCACCAAACAGAAACACTGAAGCTTTCTTT.

The J gene is TRBJ2-2, the V gene TRBV27; a possible D gene is TRBD2 (6 bases). This CDR3 has 14 amino acids. V was cut by 5 bases and J by 5 bases, with 12 bases left in between. The germline V gene has CDR1 MNHEY and CDR2 SMNVEV (reference sequence). CDR3 nucleotides: TGTGCCAGCAGTATCGGGACTGGTACCGGGGAGCTGTTTTTT. Translation: CASSIGTGTGELFF.

The V call is TRBV19, the J call TRBJ2-2, with 9 bases matching TRBD1. The J segment lost 5 bases and the V segment lost 5 bases, leaving 9 bases of the junction unmatched. Looked up from germline, CDR1 is LNHDA and CDR2 is SQIVND (reference sequence). CDR3 length equals 16 residues. The CDR3 DNA reads as TGTGCCAGTAGTCTCACCGGGACAGGGAGGACCGGGGAGCTGTTTTTT. Its translation is CASSLTGTGRTGELFF.

This clone was seen once. The rearrangement joins TRBV7-2 to TRBJ1-2; tentative D call: TRBD1 (5 bases). Trimming stripped 5 bases from V and 3 bases from J, with 10 bases between. Germline assignment: CDR1 SGHTA and CDR2 FQGNSA. There are 13 residues in the CDR3. The CDR3 region is CASSPPGYYGYTF. The CDR3, as DNA: TGTGCCAGCAGCCCACCAGGGTACTATGGCTACACCTTC.

In its sample, this clone was seen a few times. The J gene is TRBJ2-7, the V gene TRBV6-5, with TRBD1 matching over 7 bases. Germline CDR1 MNHEY, CDR2 SVGAGI. V shed 5 bases and J 5 bases; nucleotides not matched to a gene: 9. The CDR3 length is 14 residues. CDR3 nucleotides: TGTGCCAGCAGTCGAACGACAGGGCGCAACGAGCAGTACTTC. Encoded protein: CASSRTTGRNEQYF.

This clone was detected only a few times. The gene calls are TRBV4-2 and TRBJ1-1, with TRBD1 as a possible D gene (5 bases). The length of the CDR3 is 13 residues. Per germline, CDR1 LGHNA and CDR2 YNFKEQ. V was clipped by 4 bases and J by 1 base, with 7 bases between them. In DNA form, the CDR3 reads TGTGCCAGCAGCCGTACAGGGAACACTGAAGCTTTCTTT. Translated: CASSRTGNTEAFF.

To note about this clone: An end of the junction differs from the germline gene, which may be a read error. The rearrangement uses TRBV27 and TRBJ1-2, with a tentative D call TRBD1 (5 bases). This CDR3 has 14 residues. Germline V lookup: CDR1 MNHEY, CDR2 SMNVEV (reference sequence). CDR3 in DNA: TGTGCCAGCAGTTTTGGACAAGCTAACTATGTCTACACCTTC. As protein: CASSFGQANYVYTF.

The V and J genes are TRBV5-1 and TRBJ2-6, with TRBD1 matching 11 bases. CDR3 size: 18 residues. The V and J ends lost 4 bases and 0 bases, in that order; junction bases with no gene match: 6. The germline V gene encodes CDR1 SGHRS and CDR2 YFSETQ. The CDR3 DNA reads TGCGCCAGCAGCCCGAGGGACAGGGGGAGCTCTGGGGCCAACGTCCTGACTTTC. This codes for CASSPRDRGSSGANVLTF.

This chain connects TRBV19 to TRBJ1-2, with 8 bases aligning to TRBD1. The CDR3 runs to 15 residues. V shed 2 bases and J 7 bases; nucleotides not matched to a gene: 9. Germline V gives CDR1 LNHDA, CDR2 SQIVND (reference sequence). The CDR3, as DNA: TGTGCCAGTAGTATACAGGGGGCCCCCTCCTCTGGCTACACCTTC. Translating it yields CASSIQGAPSSGYTF.

The rearrangement links TRBV27 to TRBJ2-5; D might be TRBD1 (5 bases). Germline V gene lookup returns CDR1 MNHEY and CDR2 SMNVEV (reference sequence). Trimming removed 6 bases at V and 2 bases at J, with 10 bases between. The CDR3 sequence is 13 residues long. This chain's CDR3 is CASRTVGQETQYF. The CDR3, as DNA: TGTGCCAGCAGGACAGTGGGGCAAGAGACCCAGTACTTC.

V and J are TRBV11-3 and TRBJ2-1, with a tentative D call TRBD2 (7 bases). The CDR3 is 16 residues long. Germline-derived CDR1 and CDR2 are SGHNT and YENEEA. V was pared by 1 base and J by 9 bases, with 19 bases between. This CDR3 is CASSLGGGANPSEQFF. CDR3 bases: TGTGCCAGCAGCTTAGGTGGGGGGGCCAATCCGAGTGAGCAGTTCTTC.

The rearrangement joins TRBV7-6 to TRBJ2-1, with D tentatively TRBD2 (5 bases). The CDR3 is 14 amino acids. CDR1 and CDR2 (germline): SGHVS, FNYEAQ. V was clipped by 5 bases and J by 4 bases, with 12 bases between them. CDR3 nucleotide sequence: TGTGCCAGCAGCCGGAGGACTGGTTACAATGAGCAGTTCTTC. Protein product: CASSRRTGYNEQFF.

This clone has only a few counts. V and J are TRBV6-4 and TRBJ2-5; 10 bases fit TRBD1. The CDR3 has 14 residues. Unmatched junction bases numbered 3, after V lost 3 bases and J lost 5 bases. The germline CDR1 and CDR2 sequences are MRHNA and SNTAGT. The DNA of the CDR3 is TGTGCCAGCAGTGAGGGACAGGGGCACGAGACCCAGTACTTC. It encodes CASSEGQGHETQYF.